This entry features one TCR beta chain sequence. These data come from a study of blood T cell repertoires in COVID-19. Study context: Samples of COVID-19 (acute and convalescent) were obtained from the United States, Italy and Spain. T cells, B-cell-depleted T cells, or PBMCs supplied cDNA or gDNA.

In the original processing: Nucleated cell number was recorded as an estimate derived from reference gene primer amplification. Generated by immunoSEQ multiplex PCR, the TCRdb table keeps only in-frame clones and is missing some. Clone size and V and J calls were adopted from that table, with D and trimming inferred from the DNA. The sample holds some 15,000 clones, roughly 88% seen once. The V end was cut by 5 bases, the J end by 0 bases, with 7 bases between. This CDR3 has 13 amino acids. Germline CDR1 reads SGHTA; CDR2 reads FQGNSA. The TCR sequence derives from a human donor in a cohort sampled during active COVID-19. The sequencing sample was made of peripheral blood. The chain recombines TRBV7-2 with TRBJ1-2; tentative D call: TRBD1 (5 bases). The CDR3 sequence is CASSLQANYGYTF. As DNA, the CDR3 is TGTGCCAGCAGCCTACAGGCTAACTATGGCTACACCTTC.